Listed below are T cell receptor beta chains from one sample, sequenced in a study of blood T cells in healthy people across ages. TCRdb re-called the 5' RACE reads through MiXCR, storing one row per CDR3 protein. The sample consists of approximately 820,000 distinct CDR3 sequences, under 45% of them appearing once. The source material was blood. These TCRs come from a man aged 55 to 70 in good health. The CDR3 runs from the conserved cysteine through the conserved F or W. Fields, in order: CDR3 DNA, CDR3 protein, J gene, V gene, CDR3 length, D gene, clone size. D genes are given only for firm matches. Only part of the rows carry a size: once, few, many, or a class if the clone is expanded.

CDR3nt: TGTGCCACCAGCAGAGTGGACGGCAACTCCTATAATTCACCCCTCCACTTT
CDR3aa: CATSRVDGNSYNSPLHF
j_gene: TRBJ1-6
v_gene: TRBV15
len: 17
d_gene: -
abundance: -

CDR3nt: TGTGCCAGTGGGACTCCCGGCAGTAACTATGGCTACACCTTC
CDR3aa: CASGTPGSNYGYTF
j_gene: TRBJ1-2
v_gene: TRBV12-3/TRBV12-4
len: 14
d_gene: -
abundance: -

CDR3nt: TGTGCCAGCAGCGTCGACAGGGACACTGAAGCTTTCTTT
CDR3aa: CASSVDRDTEAFF
j_gene: TRBJ1-1
v_gene: TRBV7-2
len: 13
d_gene: TRBD1
abundance: -

CDR3nt: TGCGCCAGCAGCGCCGGGTCTAACTCCTACGAGCAGTACTTC
CDR3aa: CASSAGSNSYEQYF
j_gene: TRBJ2-7
v_gene: TRBV5-1
len: 14
d_gene: -
abundance: once

CDR3nt: TGCAGTGCTACAGACGCCCAGCCCTACGAGCAGTACTTC
CDR3aa: CSATDAQPYEQYF
j_gene: TRBJ2-7
v_gene: TRBV20-1
len: 13
d_gene: -
abundance: few

CDR3nt: TGTGCCAGCAGCAAAACAGGGTATCAGCCCCAGCATTTT
CDR3aa: CASSKTGYQPQHF
j_gene: TRBJ1-5
v_gene: TRBV14
len: 13
d_gene: -
abundance: -

CDR3nt: TGTGCCAGCACAGCATCCGATACGCAGTATTTT
CDR3aa: CASTASDTQYF
j_gene: TRBJ2-3
v_gene: TRBV11-2
len: 11
d_gene: -
abundance: -

CDR3nt: TGTGCCAGCAGTGAACCGGGACAGGGTAACACAGATACGCAGTATTTT
CDR3aa: CASSEPGQGNTDTQYF
j_gene: TRBJ2-3
v_gene: TRBV5-4
len: 16
d_gene: TRBD1
abundance: -

CDR3nt: TGTGCCAGCAGCTTAGAGGGGGGCGTTACTGGAAACACCATATATTTT
CDR3aa: CASSLEGGVTGNTIYF
j_gene: TRBJ1-3
v_gene: TRBV7-2
len: 16
d_gene: -
abundance: few

CDR3nt: TGTGCCAGTAGGACTAGCGGGGGGAGCGATGAGCAGTTCTTC
CDR3aa: CASRTSGGSDEQFF
j_gene: TRBJ2-1
v_gene: TRBV27
len: 14
d_gene: TRBD2
abundance: few

CDR3nt: TGTACCAGCAGCGCAACCGGACTAGCGGGGGGGGAGACCCAGTACTTC
CDR3aa: CTSSATGLAGGETQYF
j_gene: TRBJ2-5
v_gene: TRBV9
len: 16
d_gene: TRBD2
abundance: -

CDR3nt: TGTGCCAGCAGGCCTGACATGCCTCCCTACGAGCAGTACTTC
CDR3aa: CASRPDMPPYEQYF
j_gene: TRBJ2-7
v_gene: TRBV7-9
len: 14
d_gene: -
abundance: -

CDR3nt: TGTGCCAGCAGCCAAGTAGCGGGGGTGGTCAATGAGCAGTACTTC
CDR3aa: CASSQVAGVVNEQYF
j_gene: TRBJ2-5
v_gene: TRBV3-1
len: 15
d_gene: TRBD2
abundance: -

CDR3nt: TGCAGTGCTAGAGTGGGGGGGGCCACCGATGAGCAGTTCTTC
CDR3aa: CSARVGGATDEQFF
j_gene: TRBJ2-1
v_gene: TRBV20-1
len: 14
d_gene: -
abundance: few

CDR3nt: TGCGCAGGCGGAACAGGAAGGGGCTACACCTTC
CDR3aa: CAGGTGRGYTF
j_gene: TRBJ1-2
v_gene: TRBV20-1
len: 11
d_gene: -
abundance: -

CDR3nt: TGTGCCATCAGTCCTGCTACTAGCGGGGGGGAGACCCAGTACTTC
CDR3aa: CAISPATSGGETQYF
j_gene: TRBJ2-5
v_gene: TRBV10-3
len: 15
d_gene: TRBD2
abundance: few

CDR3nt: TGTGCCATCAGTGAGAACGGAAAAGGGTCAGTATCGGGCGAGCAGTACTTC
CDR3aa: CAISENGKGSVSGEQYF
j_gene: TRBJ2-7
v_gene: TRBV10-3
len: 17
d_gene: -
abundance: -

CDR3nt: TGTGCCAGCAGCTCAGCCATGCTAGCGGGGTCACCCAATGAGCAGTTCTTC
CDR3aa: CASSSAMLAGSPNEQFF
j_gene: TRBJ2-1
v_gene: TRBV7-2
len: 17
d_gene: TRBD2
abundance: few

CDR3nt: TGTGCCAGCAGCCAAGTCCCATTGCTGAACACTGAAGCTTTCTTT
CDR3aa: CASSQVPLLNTEAFF
j_gene: TRBJ1-1
v_gene: TRBV14
len: 15
d_gene: -
abundance: -

CDR3nt: TGTGCCAGCAGCCAGACGTTGGTCTCCGAGCAGTACTTC
CDR3aa: CASSQTLVSEQYF
j_gene: TRBJ2-7
v_gene: TRBV3-1
len: 13
d_gene: -
abundance: few

CDR3nt: TGCAGTCTCCGGGGCCCTAGCTCCTACGAGCAGTACTTC
CDR3aa: CSLRGPSSYEQYF
j_gene: TRBJ2-7
v_gene: TRBV20-1
len: 13
d_gene: -
abundance: -

CDR3nt: TGTGCCAGTATGTCGACCCAATACTACAATGAGCAGTTCTTC
CDR3aa: CASMSTQYYNEQFF
j_gene: TRBJ2-1
v_gene: TRBV19
len: 14
d_gene: -
abundance: -

CDR3nt: TGCGCCAGCACCCAGACAGGGGCCTATAATTCACCCCTCCACTTT
CDR3aa: CASTQTGAYNSPLHF
j_gene: TRBJ1-6
v_gene: TRBV5-1
len: 15
d_gene: TRBD1
abundance: -

CDR3nt: TGTGCCAGCAGCGTAGGAGGCCTAGCGGGGAAAGAGACCCAGTACTTC
CDR3aa: CASSVGGLAGKETQYF
j_gene: TRBJ2-5
v_gene: TRBV9
len: 16
d_gene: TRBD2
abundance: -

CDR3nt: TGTGCCAGCACGGCATACATGAACACTGAAGCTTTCTTT
CDR3aa: CASTAYMNTEAFF
j_gene: TRBJ1-1
v_gene: TRBV6-5
len: 13
d_gene: -
abundance: -

CDR3nt: TGTGCCAGCAGCGGGACCCATGGCCCCGATACGCAGTATTTT
CDR3aa: CASSGTHGPDTQYF
j_gene: TRBJ2-3
v_gene: TRBV2
len: 14
d_gene: -
abundance: few

CDR3nt: TGTGCCAGCAGCTTGGAACCCGACAGGGGGGAGTACTTC
CDR3aa: CASSLEPDRGEYF
j_gene: TRBJ2-7
v_gene: TRBV5-5
len: 13
d_gene: TRBD1
abundance: -

CDR3nt: TGTGCCAGCAGTACAGCAGGGTTGGCTTTCTTT
CDR3aa: CASSTAGLAFF
j_gene: TRBJ1-1
v_gene: TRBV27
len: 11
d_gene: -
abundance: few

CDR3nt: TGCGCCAGCAGCCAAGAGTCCGGCAGCACTAAGGAGACCCAGTACTTC
CDR3aa: CASSQESGSTKETQYF
j_gene: TRBJ2-5
v_gene: TRBV4-1
len: 16
d_gene: -
abundance: -

CDR3nt: TGCAGCGTTGAAAGCGGGAATTCCTACGAGCAGTACTTC
CDR3aa: CSVESGNSYEQYF
j_gene: TRBJ2-7
v_gene: TRBV29-1
len: 13
d_gene: TRBD2
abundance: few

CDR3nt: TGCGCCAGCAGCTTGGAGGAGGGGCTCGGGAAGCAGTACTTC
CDR3aa: CASSLEEGLGKQYF
j_gene: TRBJ2-7
v_gene: TRBV5-1
len: 14
d_gene: -
abundance: few

CDR3nt: TGCAGTGCCCCTCCAGCGGGGGTTCCAGATACGCAGTATTTT
CDR3aa: CSAPPAGVPDTQYF
j_gene: TRBJ2-3
v_gene: TRBV20-1
len: 14
d_gene: TRBD2
abundance: few

CDR3nt: TGTGCCAGCAGCCAAAGCCGAATGGGGTACAATGAGCAGTTCTTC
CDR3aa: CASSQSRMGYNEQFF
j_gene: TRBJ2-1
v_gene: TRBV3-1
len: 15
d_gene: -
abundance: few

CDR3nt: TGTGCCCGCAGGACAGCTAACTATGGCTACACCTTC
CDR3aa: CARRTANYGYTF
j_gene: TRBJ1-2
v_gene: TRBV9
len: 12
d_gene: -
abundance: -

CDR3nt: TGTGCCAGCAGCATACAGAGTTACTACGAGCAGTACTTC
CDR3aa: CASSIQSYYEQYF
j_gene: TRBJ2-7
v_gene: TRBV7-6
len: 13
d_gene: -
abundance: few

CDR3nt: TGTGCCAGCAGCCCCGGGACGACCTCCTACGAGCAGTACTTC
CDR3aa: CASSPGTTSYEQYF
j_gene: TRBJ2-7
v_gene: TRBV6-2/TRBV6-3
len: 14
d_gene: -
abundance: few

CDR3nt: TGTGCCAGCAACATTGACCGGTCCTTGGGCGAGCAGTACTTC
CDR3aa: CASNIDRSLGEQYF
j_gene: TRBJ2-7
v_gene: TRBV7-2
len: 14
d_gene: -
abundance: many

CDR3nt: TGTGCCAGCAGTGAATGGGCAGGAAGATCCTACGAGCAGTACTTC
CDR3aa: CASSEWAGRSYEQYF
j_gene: TRBJ2-7
v_gene: TRBV6-1
len: 15
d_gene: -
abundance: -

CDR3nt: TGTGCCAGCAGCTCGGGACTAGCTGAGACCCAGTACTTC
CDR3aa: CASSSGLAETQYF
j_gene: TRBJ2-5
v_gene: TRBV7-2
len: 13
d_gene: TRBD2
abundance: many

CDR3nt: TGTGCCAGCAGTTACGGGACAGGGATAGGGGAGCTGTTTTTT
CDR3aa: CASSYGTGIGELFF
j_gene: TRBJ2-2
v_gene: TRBV6-2/TRBV6-3
len: 14
d_gene: TRBD1
abundance: -

CDR3nt: TGCGCCAGCAGCCAAGATGTGGGGGCCCCCTACGAGCAGTACTTC
CDR3aa: CASSQDVGAPYEQYF
j_gene: TRBJ2-7
v_gene: TRBV4-3
len: 15
d_gene: -
abundance: -

CDR3nt: TGTGCCAGCAAAAAGGGGGGAGGAACTGAAGCTTTCTTT
CDR3aa: CASKKGGGTEAFF
j_gene: TRBJ1-1
v_gene: TRBV6-1
len: 13
d_gene: -
abundance: -

CDR3nt: TGTGCCAGCTATCCTGAGGGACTTTCGAGCGAGCAGTACTTC
CDR3aa: CASYPEGLSSEQYF
j_gene: TRBJ2-7
v_gene: TRBV28
len: 14
d_gene: -
abundance: many

CDR3nt: TGTGCCAGCAGCTTATTAAGGCCCCGGGCCAAAAACATTCAGTACTTC
CDR3aa: CASSLLRPRAKNIQYF
j_gene: TRBJ2-4
v_gene: TRBV7-2
len: 16
d_gene: -
abundance: -

CDR3nt: TGCAGCGTTGAACGTCCGACGGGACTAGCGGGGGGGGGTGAGCAGTTCTTC
CDR3aa: CSVERPTGLAGGGEQFF
j_gene: TRBJ2-1
v_gene: TRBV29-1
len: 17
d_gene: TRBD2
abundance: -

CDR3nt: TGTGCCAGCAGCCAACTAAGAGTCCCTAAAGAGACCCAGTACTTC
CDR3aa: CASSQLRVPKETQYF
j_gene: TRBJ2-5
v_gene: TRBV14
len: 15
d_gene: -
abundance: few

CDR3nt: TGTGCCAGCAGCTCGACTAGCTTCTATGAGCAGTTCTTC
CDR3aa: CASSSTSFYEQFF
j_gene: TRBJ2-1
v_gene: TRBV7-2
len: 13
d_gene: TRBD2
abundance: once

CDR3nt: TGTGCCAGCAGGGTGGGGCAGAACAATGAGCAGTTCTTC
CDR3aa: CASRVGQNNEQFF
j_gene: TRBJ2-1
v_gene: TRBV7-6
len: 13
d_gene: -
abundance: many

CDR3nt: TGTGCCAGCAGAGACCCCCTTGCGGGGGACTCCTACGAGCAGTACTTC
CDR3aa: CASRDPLAGDSYEQYF
j_gene: TRBJ2-7
v_gene: TRBV2
len: 16
d_gene: TRBD2
abundance: -

CDR3nt: TGTGCCAGCAGCCAAGTGACCGAACCCGGTTGGGGCTACACCTTC
CDR3aa: CASSQVTEPGWGYTF
j_gene: TRBJ1-2
v_gene: TRBV5-6
len: 15
d_gene: -
abundance: few

CDR3nt: TGTGCCAGCAGCTTAGTTCGGTCAGTCCAAGAGACCCAGTACTTC
CDR3aa: CASSLVRSVQETQYF
j_gene: TRBJ2-5
v_gene: TRBV11-2
len: 15
d_gene: -
abundance: few

CDR3nt: TGCGCCAGCAGCACCGGGACAGGCAGGATGAACACTGAAGCTTTCTTT
CDR3aa: CASSTGTGRMNTEAFF
j_gene: TRBJ1-1
v_gene: TRBV5-1
len: 16
d_gene: TRBD1
abundance: many

CDR3nt: TGTGCCAGCAGCCTATGGACAGGGGGGACAGATACGCAGTATTTT
CDR3aa: CASSLWTGGTDTQYF
j_gene: TRBJ2-3
v_gene: TRBV5-5
len: 15
d_gene: TRBD1
abundance: few

CDR3nt: TGTGCCAGCAGTTACTCGCCGGGACAGGGGCGTTATGGCTACACCTTC
CDR3aa: CASSYSPGQGRYGYTF
j_gene: TRBJ1-2
v_gene: TRBV6-5
len: 16
d_gene: TRBD1
abundance: -

CDR3nt: TGTGCCAGCAGCTCCACAGAAGGCTATGGCTACACCTTC
CDR3aa: CASSSTEGYGYTF
j_gene: TRBJ1-2
v_gene: TRBV7-2
len: 13
d_gene: -
abundance: few

CDR3nt: TGTGCCAGCAGCCGCGATCGGGGGGCCACTGAAGCTTTCTTT
CDR3aa: CASSRDRGATEAFF
j_gene: TRBJ1-1
v_gene: TRBV7-2
len: 14
d_gene: -
abundance: -

CDR3nt: TGTGCCAGCAGCGGACCCCTAGGGAACGAGCAGTACTTC
CDR3aa: CASSGPLGNEQYF
j_gene: TRBJ2-7
v_gene: TRBV5-4
len: 13
d_gene: -
abundance: -

CDR3nt: TGCAGTGCTAGAGATCAGGGACAGGGGATATATGTTGTGGATCAGCCCCAGCATTTT
CDR3aa: CSARDQGQGIYVVDQPQHF
j_gene: TRBJ1-5
v_gene: TRBV20-1
len: 19
d_gene: TRBD1
abundance: -

CDR3nt: TGCGCCAGCAGCTCCCAAGGGGGGGGGGTCACAGATACGCAGTATTTT
CDR3aa: CASSSQGGGVTDTQYF
j_gene: TRBJ2-3
v_gene: TRBV5-1
len: 16
d_gene: -
abundance: -

CDR3nt: TGTGCCGGATCGGGTCCGGGGGGCCACAGGGCAGATACGCAGTATTTT
CDR3aa: CAGSGPGGHRADTQYF
j_gene: TRBJ2-3
v_gene: TRBV11-2
len: 16
d_gene: -
abundance: -